This T cell receptor beta chain is from a study of blood T cell repertoires in COVID-19. For the study at large: Sample material is recorded as cDNA or gDNA derived from T cells, B-cell-depleted T cells, or PBMCs.

Profiling relied on immunoSEQ multiplex PCR, and the TCRdb table lists in-frame clones only, not all of them. Of 350,000 to 400,000 clones listed, around 92% are singletons. The CDR3 is 15 amino acids. Trimming shortened V by 6 bases and J by 11 bases, and 23 bases separated the two germline ends. Germline assignment: CDR1 MNHNY and CDR2 SVGAGI (reference sequence). This receptor was identified in a woman aged 25 to 39 who had recovered from COVID-19. This chain uses TRBV6-6 with TRBJ1-5; D remains unclear. Source material: PBMCs or T cells enriched from blood (not recorded which). The CDR3 DNA follows: TGTGCCAGCAGCCCTCGGGGAAATGGAGTTCGGACCCAGCATTTT. Translation gives CASSPRGNGVRTQHF.